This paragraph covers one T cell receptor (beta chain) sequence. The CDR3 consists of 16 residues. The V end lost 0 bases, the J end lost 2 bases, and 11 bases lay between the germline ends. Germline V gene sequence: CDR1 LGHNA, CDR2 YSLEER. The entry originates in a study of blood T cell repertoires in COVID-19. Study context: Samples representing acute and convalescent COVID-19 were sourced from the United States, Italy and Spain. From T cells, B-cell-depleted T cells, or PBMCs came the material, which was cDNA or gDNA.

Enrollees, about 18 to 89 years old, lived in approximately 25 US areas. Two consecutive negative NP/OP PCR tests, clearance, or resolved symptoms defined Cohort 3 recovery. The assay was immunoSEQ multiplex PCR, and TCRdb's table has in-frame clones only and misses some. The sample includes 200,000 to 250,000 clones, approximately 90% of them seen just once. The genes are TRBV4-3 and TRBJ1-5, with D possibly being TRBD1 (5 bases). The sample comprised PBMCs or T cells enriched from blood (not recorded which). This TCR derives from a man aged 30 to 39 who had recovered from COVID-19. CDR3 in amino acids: CASSQDVGGGNQPQHF. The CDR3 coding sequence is TGCGCCAGCAGCCAAGATGTCGGGGGGGGCAATCAGCCCCAGCATTTT.